The subject of this entry is one TCR beta chain. Its matching antigen is unknown. Each person with ophthalmopathy scored at least 3 on the Clinical Activity Score, reached NOSPECS grade 4 or higher, and had been ill under 3 months. There were TCR beta CDR3 regions amplified from RNA transcripts. TCR CDR3 regions were first amplified by RT-PCR with HTBI primers. TCRdb analysed the multiplex PCR reads with MiXCR anew, one entry per CDR3 protein. Of hundreds of thousands of distinct CDR3 sequences detected, more than 14% appear once; the ten largest clones hold under 15%. The data stem from a study of T cells in Graves' hyperthyroidism and ophthalmopathy. CDR3 length: 12 amino acids. Germline-derived CDR1 and CDR2 are MNHEY and SVGEGT. Trimming took 6 bases from V and 6 from J, leaving 9 bases between them. Study-level results: Clonotypes that were expanded in thyroid above 0.001 mostly appeared in blood too.

The V gene is TRBV6-2 or TRBV6-3, the J gene TRBJ2-1; D is ambiguous. The clonotype comes from a woman aged 45-60 years with Graves' ophthalmopathy. What was sequenced was blood. CDR3 loop: CASRSILNEQFF. CDR3 nucleotide sequence: TGTGCCAGCAGATCGATCCTCAATGAGCAGTTCTTC.